These 32 T cell receptor beta chains came from one sample sequenced in a study of shared clonotypes between healthy human individuals. Data came from immunoSEQ multiplex PCR; TCRdb stores just in-frame clones and leaves some out. This sample yields 950,000 to 1,100,000 clones, of which 65% to 75% are seen a single time; approximately 1.5% belongs to the top ten. The sample comprised memory CD4+ T cells sorted from blood. The subset denotes: CD45RA-negative fraction. The receptors come from a man younger than 35 in good health.

This chain connects TRBV5-5 to TRBJ2-7, with TRBD1 identical over 10 bases. The CDR3 covers 15 residues. The J segment lost 3 bases and the V segment lost 4 bases, leaving 7 bases of the junction unmatched. Germline V CDR1 and CDR2: SGHKS, YYEKEE (reference sequence). The CDR3, as DNA: TGTGCCAGCAGCCCACCGGGACAGGGGCGCTACGAGCAGTACTTC. Protein: CASSPPGQGRYEQYF.

This clone appeared a few times. This chain connects TRBV6-5 to TRBJ2-7; the D gene is possibly TRBD2 (6 bases). The CDR3 spans 14 residues. CDR1 MNHEY and CDR2 SVGAGI come from the germline V gene. Trimming pared 6 bases from V and 7 bases from J, leaving 19 bases between. The CDR3 region has the DNA TGTGCCAGCAGCCCACTAGCTGCCCCTAGAGAGCAGTACTTC. It specifies CASSPLAAPREQYF.

The chain carries TRBV7-9 and TRBJ2-1; D unresolved. The CDR3 loop spans 15 amino acids. Germline V gives CDR1 SEHNR, CDR2 FQNEAQ (reference sequence). The V end lost 3 bases, the J end lost 5 bases, and 14 bases lay between the germline ends. This CDR3 is CASSLGTLLNNEQFF. The CDR3 nucleotides read TGTGCCAGCAGCTTGGGTACACTTCTCAACAATGAGCAGTTCTTC.

This clone was picked up one time. The chain joins TRBV19 to TRBJ1-1; D is perhaps TRBD1 (5 bases). This CDR3 has 13 residues. V lost 4 bases to trimming and J lost 4 bases, with 10 bases between them. Germline loops: CDR1 LNHDA, CDR2 SQIVND (reference sequence). As DNA, the CDR3 is TGTGCCAGTAGTACAGGGAGGTTCACTGAAGCTTTCTTT. This gives the protein CASSTGRFTEAFF. Filled out from reference TRBV19 and TRBJ1-1, the complete variable domain reads DGGITQSPKYLFRKEGQNVTLSCEQNLNHDAMYWYRQDPGQGLRLIYYSQIVNDFQKGDIAEGYSVSREKKESFPLTVTSAQKNPTAFYLCASSTGRFTEAFFGQGTRLTVV.

The genes are TRBV28 and TRBJ1-6; 8 positions agree with TRBD1. Trimming took 6 bases from V and 10 from J; bases not matched to a gene: 5. This CDR3 has 13 amino acids. Germline CDR1 and CDR2: MDHEN and SYDVKM. CDR3 DNA sequence: TGTGCCAGCAGACCGAGGACAGGGTCACCCCTCCACTTT. This gives the protein CASRPRTGSPLHF.

The chain carries TRBV4-2 and TRBJ1-1; D gene unclear. Trimming took 0 bases from V and 5 from J, leaving 13 bases between them. CDR3 length equals 15 residues. Germline assignment: CDR1 LGHNA and CDR2 YNFKEQ. CDR3 sequence: CASSQDRLGRTEAFF. DNA for the CDR3: TGTGCCAGCAGCCAAGATCGCCTTGGAAGGACTGAAGCTTTCTTT.

This clone was picked up a small number of times. CDR3 in amino acids: CASSFDSGYEQYF. Here the CDR3 DNA reads TGTGCCAGCAGCTTCGACTCAGGCTACGAGCAGTACTTC. The chain carries TRBV5-4 and TRBJ2-7; D remains ambiguous. Germline loops: CDR1 SGHNT, CDR2 YYREEE (reference sequence). The V end was cut by 2 bases, the J end by 3 bases, with 9 bases between. This CDR3 has 13 residues.

On this clone itself: Other nucleotide sequences from this sample produce the same CDR3. The chain employs TRBV9 and TRBJ1-6; perhaps TRBD1 as D (5 bases). The CDR3 loop spans 14 amino acids. Germline V gives CDR1 SGDLS, CDR2 YYNGEE. V dropped 0 bases and J dropped 10 bases, with 11 bases sitting between them. The CDR3 protein is CASSVGPEGSPLHF. The DNA for the CDR3 is TGTGCCAGCAGCGTAGGCCCGGAGGGGTCACCCCTCCACTTT.

On this clone: One end of the junction does not line up with germline, which may come from a read error. J is TRBJ1-6 and V is TRBV5-6; 8 bases fit TRBD1. Germline CDR1 reads SGHDT; CDR2 reads YYEEEE. This CDR3 is 15 amino acids long. The CDR3 coding sequence is TGTGCCAGCAGCTTGGGGACAGGGTCTAATTCACCCCCCCACTTT. Protein product: CASSLGTGSNSPPHF.

This clone was counted many times. The rearrangement links TRBV2 to TRBJ1-5; a weak D match, TRBD1 (6 bases). This CDR3 comprises 13 residues. The germline V and J ends were trimmed by 6 bases and 6 bases, with 12 bases remaining between them. The germline gives CDR1 SNHLY, CDR2 FYNNEI. CDR3 sequence (DNA): TGTGCCAGCAGCCGTTCAGGGGTTCAGCCCCAGCATTTT. Translation gives CASSRSGVQPQHF.

V is TRBV4-1 and J is TRBJ2-1; 9 bases line up with TRBD1. This CDR3 is 13 amino acids long. Unmatched junction bases numbered 1, after V lost 4 bases and J lost 6 bases. Germline CDR1 and CDR2: MGHRA and YSYEKL. As DNA, the CDR3 is TGCGCCAGCAGCCGGGGACAGGGCAATGAGCAGTTCTTC. It translates to CASSRGQGNEQFF.

This clone was found a few times. The chain combines TRBV7-2 with TRBJ1-4; D may be TRBD1 (5 bases). CDR1 is SGHTA and CDR2 is FQGNSA in the germline V gene. Trimming pared 1 base from V and 5 bases from J, leaving 14 bases between. CDR3 length: 16 amino acids. The CDR3 DNA reads TGTGCCAGCAGCTTAGTTGCGGGGCAGCTGAATGAAAAACTGTTTTTT. Residues: CASSLVAGQLNEKLFF.

This rearrangement joins TRBV30 to TRBJ1-1; 8 nucleotides align to TRBD1. The CDR3 spans 13 residues. V shed 4 bases and J 3 bases; nucleotides not matched to a gene: 4. Germline assignment: CDR1 GTSNPN and CDR2 SVGIG (reference sequence). The chain's CDR3 is CAWTGGADTEAFF. Written as DNA, the CDR3 is TGTGCCTGGACAGGGGGCGCGGACACTGAAGCTTTCTTT.

The rearrangement links TRBV28 to TRBJ2-6; 7 bases map to TRBD1. Losses at the gene ends were 9 bases for V and 0 bases for J; bases not matched to a gene: 14. The CDR3 totals 18 residues. Per the germline V gene, CDR1 is MDHEN and CDR2 is SYDVKM. The DNA for the CDR3 is TGTGCCAGTGGACCGGGACAGTCAACTTTCTCTGGGGCCAACGTCCTGACTTTC. Amino acids: CASGPGQSTFSGANVLTF.

This clone was detected only once. V gene TRBV6-6 combines with J gene TRBJ1-5, with D possibly being TRBD1 (6 bases). The V and J ends lost 6 bases and 1 base respectively, with 16 bases between them. This CDR3 has 16 residues. Germline V gene lookup returns CDR1 MNHNY and CDR2 SVGAGI (reference sequence). CDR3 sequence reads: CASSDERGRSNQPQHF. The CDR3 DNA sequence: TGTGCCAGCAGCGACGAACGGGGGCGAAGCAATCAGCCCCAGCATTTT.

The chain couples TRBV5-4 to TRBJ1-1; no firm D call. This CDR3 spans 15 amino acids. Trimming shortened V by 4 bases and J by 5 bases, and 18 bases separated the two germline ends. Germline CDR1 is SGHNT and CDR2 is YYREEE (reference sequence). The CDR3 sequence is CASSRRGGVGTEAFF. CDR3 bases: TGTGCCAGCAGCCGGCGGGGTGGTGTGGGGACTGAAGCTTTCTTT.

The chain has TRBV15 and TRBJ1-5; no clear D. CDR3 length: 16 amino acids. Germline CDR1 reads LNHNV; CDR2 reads YYDKDF (reference sequence). Trimming took 1 base from V and 1 from J, leaving 11 bases between them. As DNA, the CDR3 is TGTGCCACCAGCAGAGTCGCCAGTTGGAGCAATCAGCCCCAGCATTTT. Its protein product is CATSRVASWSNQPQHF.

V gene TRBV5-1 combines with J gene TRBJ2-5; 12 bases align to TRBD1. Unmatched junction bases numbered 5, after V lost 4 bases and J lost 4 bases. The germline V gene has CDR1 SGHRS and CDR2 YFSETQ. The CDR3 consists of 15 residues. The CDR3 DNA sequence: TGCGCCAGCAGCATAGGGACAGGGGGCCTAGAGACCCAGTACTTC. Its translation is CASSIGTGGLETQYF.

V gene TRBV5-1 combines with J gene TRBJ2-5, with D perhaps TRBD1 or TRBD2 (5 bases each). Germline V lookup: CDR1 SGHRS, CDR2 YFSETQ. This CDR3 is built from 14 residues. V was pared by 1 base and J by 5 bases, with 12 bases between. DNA of the CDR3: TGCGCCAGCAGCTTGTCTGAGGGGAAGGAGACCCAGTACTTC. Translated, it gives CASSLSEGKETQYF.

The V and J genes are TRBV5-6 and TRBJ2-5; 7 nucleotides line up with TRBD1. The CDR3 totals 14 residues. The ends lost 3 bases at V and 5 bases at J; junction bases unmatched: 7. The germline V gene encodes CDR1 SGHDT and CDR2 YYEEEE. CDR3 sequence (DNA): TGTGCCAGCAGCTGGGCTCAGGGGGTGGAGACCCAGTACTTC. It codes for CASSWAQGVETQYF.

V gene TRBV11-2 combines with J gene TRBJ2-5; the D gene is possibly TRBD2 (5 bases). V lost 1 base and J 5 bases, leaving 14 bases between the germline ends. The CDR3 is made up of 15 amino acids. CDR1 SGHAT and CDR2 FQNNGV come from the germline V gene. The CDR3 DNA sequence: TGTGCCAGCAGCTTAGGCGCTATTGGGAGTGAGACCCAGTACTTC. Residues: CASSLGAIGSETQYF. The complete variable domain, with remaining parts taken from reference TRBV11-2 and TRBJ2-5, reads EAGVAQSPRYKIIEKRQSVAFWCNPISGHATLYWYQQILGQGPKLLIQFQNNGVVDDSQLPKDRFSAERLKGVDSTLKIQPAKLEDSAVYLCASSLGAIGSETQYFGPGTRLLVL.

The chain joins TRBV28 to TRBJ2-5, with D maybe TRBD2 (7 bases). Per the germline V gene, CDR1 is MDHEN and CDR2 is SYDVKM. The V and J ends lost 4 bases and 5 bases respectively, with 14 bases between them. The CDR3 consists of 14 residues. CDR3 sequence: CASSSGGGLETQYF. CDR3 bases: TGTGCCAGCAGTTCTGGCGGGGGCTTGGAGACCCAGTACTTC.

This chain uses TRBV14 with TRBJ2-7, with 9 nucleotides matching TRBD2. Germline V gene data show CDR1 as SGHDN and CDR2 as FVKESK. J was trimmed by 2 bases and V by 4 bases; bases with no gene match: 3. The CDR3 length is 14 residues. The CDR3 nucleotides read TGTGCCAGCAGCCTTAGCGGGGGAGCCTACGAGCAGTACTTC. Translated: CASSLSGGAYEQYF. The full variable domain, its missing parts supplied by reference TRBV14 and TRBJ2-7, is EAGVTQFPSHSVIEKGQTVTLRCDPISGHDNLYWYRRVMGKEIKFLLHFVKESKQDESGMPNNRFLAERTGGTYSTLKVQPAELEDSGVYFCASSLSGGAYEQYFGPGTRLTVT.

This clone showed up just once. V and J are TRBV7-2 and TRBJ1-6; D is possibly TRBD1 (5 bases). Germline loops: CDR1 SGHTA, CDR2 FQGNSA. This CDR3 is built from 17 residues. V lost 4 bases to trimming and J lost 7 bases, with 20 bases between them. The CDR3: CASSSLYRDGANSPLHF. CDR3 nucleotide sequence: TGTGCCAGCAGCTCTCTGTACCGGGATGGGGCAAATTCACCCCTCCACTTT.

The CDR3 DNA sequence: TGTGCCATCAGTGATGGGGGGCTAGACGAGCAGTACTTC. This translates into CAISDGGLDEQYF. The chain combines TRBV10-3 with TRBJ2-7; D is perhaps TRBD1 or TRBD2 (6 bases each). V was clipped by 3 bases and J by 5 bases, with 11 bases between them. Germline CDR1 ENHRY, CDR2 SYGVKD. The length of the CDR3 is 13 residues.

The chain couples TRBV28 to TRBJ1-2; TRBD1 agrees at 9 bases. CDR3 length equals 16 residues. Looked up from germline, CDR1 is MDHEN and CDR2 is SYDVKM. V lost 5 bases and J lost 4; bases outside the gene matches: 11. The CDR3 nucleotides read TGTGCCAGCAGTATCTCCTCCGGGACAGGGACCTATGGCTACACCTTC. Amino acid sequence: CASSISSGTGTYGYTF.

The chain is built from TRBV2 and TRBJ2-1, with D possibly being TRBD2 (6 bases). Germline V lookup: CDR1 SNHLY, CDR2 FYNNEI. V gave up 7 bases and J gave up 5 bases, with 18 bases separating them. CDR3 length: 15 residues. The DNA for the CDR3 is TGTGCCAGCACTCTGTACCCTCGGGAGAACAATGAGCAGTTCTTC. Translation: CASTLYPRENNEQFF.

This chain joins TRBV7-8 and TRBJ2-2; TRBD2 matches at 7 bases. This CDR3 has 15 residues. Unmatched junction bases numbered 7, after V lost 4 bases and J lost 5 bases. Germline assignment: CDR1 SGHVS and CDR2 FQNEAQ. CDR3 bases: TGTGCCAGCAGCTCGACTAGCATGTTGACCGGGGAGCTGTTTTTT. This codes for CASSSTSMLTGELFF.

The chain uses TRBV7-6 and TRBJ1-1, with unresolved D. The CDR3 loop spans 14 amino acids. CDR1 is SGHVS and CDR2 is FNYEAQ in the germline V gene. Trimming shortened V by 3 bases and J by 4 bases, and 12 bases separated the two germline ends. The chain's CDR3 is CASSLWVRGTEAFF. CDR3 coding DNA: TGTGCCAGCAGCTTGTGGGTTCGCGGCACTGAAGCTTTCTTT. The full variable domain, in which reference TRBV7-6 and TRBJ1-1 provide the parts outside the CDR3, is GAGVSQSPRYKVTKRGQDVALRCDPISGHVSLYWYRQALGQGPEFLTYFNYEAQQDKSGLPNDRFSAERPEGSISTLTIQRTEQRDSAMYRCASSLWVRGTEAFFGQGTRLTVV.

The chain carries TRBV7-2 and TRBJ2-7; TRBD2 agrees at 10 bases. The CDR3 runs to 17 residues. Germline CDR1 reads SGHTA; CDR2 reads FQGNSA. Trimming cost V 0 bases and J 2 bases; bases outside gene matches: 7. The CDR3 DNA sequence: TGTGCCAGCAGCTTAGCCGCTAGCGGGGGCCTTACCTACGAGCAGTACTTC. This translates into CASSLAASGGLTYEQYF.

The gene calls are TRBV9 and TRBJ2-2; D gene uncertain. The CDR3 length is 16 residues. Trimming shortened V by 0 bases and J by 7 bases, and 16 bases separated the two germline ends. Germline CDR1 and CDR2: SGDLS and YYNGEE. CDR3 DNA sequence: TGTGCCAGCAGCGTAGAAGGACGGCTCGTAAGCGGGGAGCTGTTTTTT. It encodes CASSVEGRLVSGELFF. The full variable domain, in which reference TRBV9 and TRBJ2-2 provide the parts outside the CDR3, is DSGVTQTPKHLITATGQRVTLRCSPRSGDLSVYWYQQSLDQGLQFLIQYYNGEERAKGNILERFSAQQFPDLHSELNLSSLELGDSALYFCASSVEGRLVSGELFFGEGSRLTVL.

The genes are TRBV28 and TRBJ2-7, with TRBD2 matching 8 bases. The V segment lost 6 bases and the J segment 0 bases; nucleotides outside the gene matches: 4. CDR1 and CDR2 from the germline V gene are MDHEN and SYDVKM. CDR3 length: 14 amino acids. CDR3 residues: CASRSGGPSYEQYF. For the CDR3, the DNA is TGTGCCAGCAGGAGCGGGGGACCCTCCTACGAGCAGTACTTC.